The present T cell receptor beta chain was sequenced within a study of blood T cell repertoires in COVID-19. Study background: Sites in the United States, Italy and Spain provided acute and convalescent COVID-19 samples.

The CDR3 length is 14 residues. Germline values: CDR1 LGHNA, CDR2 YSLEER. The V and J ends lost 1 base and 6 bases respectively, with 12 bases between them. In the study's own analysis: Reference gene primer amplification gave estimated nucleated cell counts. Libraries were prepared by immunoSEQ multiplex PCR; TCRdb keeps only in-frame clonotypes and omits some of them. The V and J calls and clone size are taken from that table; D and trimming were inferred from the DNA. In the table there are 15,000 to 20,000 clones, about 80% of which are singletons. The TCR sequence derives from a human donor in a cohort sampled during active COVID-19. Sequenced: peripheral blood. The chain recombines TRBV4-3 with TRBJ1-1; no clear D. CDR3 sequence (DNA): TGCGCCAGCAGCCAAGGAGTCCCCGGGGCTGAAGCTTTCTTT. This translates into CASSQGVPGAEAFF.